This is a list of T cell receptor beta chains from one sample in a study of human thymus T cells. Measured with immunoSEQ multiplex PCR; TCRdb has only the in-frame clones, and not every one. The sample includes about 44,000 clones, 94% of them seen just once. Input material: blood. The source is a boy in the first two years of life with a congenital heart defect but otherwise immunologically healthy. Both conserved end residues are part of each CDR3. Fields, in order: clone size, J gene, D gene, V gene, CDR3 protein, CDR3 DNA. A D gene is named only where the DNA matches it firmly. Clone size appears in some rows only: once, few, many, or a class for an expanded clone.

-,TRBJ1-1,-,TRBV11-2,CASSEWGNTEAFF,TGTGCCAGCAGTGAATGGGGGAACACTGAAGCTTTCTTT
-,TRBJ2-3,-,TRBV19,CASSIPQSVTDTQYF,TGTGCCAGTAGTATTCCGCAGTCCGTCACAGATACGCAGTATTTT
-,TRBJ1-5,-,TRBV6-6,CASSYQAWHSNQPQHF,TGTGCCAGCAGTTACCAAGCTTGGCACAGCAATCAGCCCCAGCATTTT
-,TRBJ1-1,-,TRBV7-9,CASSPDRNAFF,TGTGCCAGCAGCCCTGACAGGAACGCTTTCTTT
-,TRBJ2-3,-,TRBV1,CTSSQECGGPDTDTQYF,TGCACCAGCAGCCAAGAATGTGGGGGCCCAGACACAGATACGCAGTATTTT
-,TRBJ2-7,-,TRBV6-1,CASSVYEQYF,TGTGCCAGCAGTGTGTACGAGCAGTACTTC
-,TRBJ2-7,-,TRBV10-2,CASSRFSSYEQYF,TGCGCCAGCAGTCGATTCAGCTCCTACGAGCAGTACTTC
-,TRBJ2-2,-,TRBV2,CASRRESGGTGELFF,TGTGCCAGCAGAAGAGAAAGTGGGGGCACCGGGGAGCTGTTTTTT
-,TRBJ2-7,-,TRBV4-3,CASSQSGASSYEQYF,TGCGCCAGCAGCCAATCGGGGGCGAGCTCCTACGAGCAGTACTTC
-,TRBJ1-6,-,TRBV4-3,CASSERRSYNSPLHF,TGCGCCAGCAGCGAACGACGCAGCTATAATTCACCCCTCCACTTT
-,TRBJ2-2,-,TRBV27,CASHIRTTYAGELFF,TGTGCCAGCCACATCCGAACTACGTACGCCGGGGAGCTGTTTTTT
once,TRBJ2-7,-,TRBV6-5,CASNRGYEQYF,TGTGCCAGCAATCGGGGTTACGAGCAGTACTTC
-,TRBJ2-5,-,TRBV7-2,CASTMGETQYF,TGTGCCAGCACCATGGGGGAGACCCAGTACTTC
-,TRBJ2-1,TRBD1,TRBV4-1,CASSQDWPGGSYEQFF,TGCGCCAGCAGCCAAGATTGGCCAGGGGGTTCGTATGAGCAGTTCTTC
-,TRBJ2-5,-,TRBV9,CASSVAGTPETQYF,TGTGCCAGCAGCGTAGCCGGGACTCCAGAGACCCAGTACTTC
once,TRBJ2-3,-,TRBV28,CASSRISKTDTQYF,TGTGCCAGCAGCCGAATCTCAAAGACAGATACGCAGTATTTT
-,TRBJ2-3,TRBD1,TRBV2,CASSGLTGSTDTQYF,TGTGCCAGCAGCGGATTGACAGGGAGCACAGATACGCAGTATTTT
-,TRBJ2-5,TRBD1,TRBV4-3,CASSPVTSGTGVVASQETQYF,TGCGCCAGCAGCCCAGTAACTTCCGGGACAGGGGTGGTGGCATCCCAAGAGACCCAGTACTTC
-,TRBJ2-1,-,TRBV4-1,CASSQGPGGLGYNEQFF,TGCGCCAGCAGCCAAGGCCCAGGGGGGTTGGGGTACAATGAGCAGTTCTTC
-,TRBJ2-2,-,TRBV7-2,CASSLELSNTGELFF,TGTGCCAGCAGCTTGGAACTATCGAACACCGGGGAGCTGTTTTTT
-,TRBJ2-7,-,TRBV5-1,CASSIGTPSSYEQYF,TGCGCCAGCAGCATCGGGACACCTAGCTCCTACGAGCAGTACTTC
-,TRBJ2-1,TRBD2,TRBV10-3,CAISERGGNEQFF,TGTGCCATCAGTGAGCGGGGGGGCAATGAGCAGTTCTTC
-,TRBJ2-5,TRBD2,TRBV4-3,CASSQFGGGRGETQYF,TGCGCCAGCAGCCAATTCGGGGGGGGGCGAGGGGAGACCCAGTACTTC
-,TRBJ1-6,-,TRBV28,CASPDTWGSPLHF,TGTGCCAGCCCGGACACCTGGGGTTCACCCCTCCACTTT
-,TRBJ2-1,TRBD2,TRBV5-1,CASRTGLAGTLDEQFF,TGCGCCAGCAGGACCGGACTAGCGGGGACCTTGGATGAGCAGTTCTTC
-,TRBJ2-3,-,TRBV5-4,CASSLNGASTDTQYF,TGTGCCAGCAGCTTGAACGGGGCGAGCACAGATACGCAGTATTTT
-,TRBJ2-1,-,TRBV6-4,CASTQTRAVEQFF,TGTGCCAGCACCCAAACACGTGCAGTAGAGCAGTTCTTC
-,TRBJ1-2,-,TRBV5-4,CASSLGGPNYGYTF,TGTGCCAGCAGCTTGGGGGGCCCTAACTATGGCTACACCTTC
-,TRBJ1-1,-,TRBV4-1,CASSQSPTWGNTEAFF,TGCGCCAGCAGCCAATCCCCCACATGGGGGAACACTGAAGCTTTCTTT
-,TRBJ2-7,TRBD2,TRBV5-1,CASSLTGGGAQEQYF,TGCGCCAGCAGCTTGACGGGCGGGGGGGCCCAAGAGCAGTACTTC
-,TRBJ2-7,-,TRBV4-3,CASSQDKGTYEQYF,TGCGCCAGCAGCCAAGATAAAGGCACCTACGAGCAGTACTTC
-,TRBJ1-4,TRBD1,TRBV27,CASSSAYRGGVRWEKLFF,TGTGCCAGCAGTTCTGCCTACAGGGGAGGGGTTCGATGGGAAAAACTGTTTTTT
-,TRBJ1-3,-,TRBV9,CASSNGSSGNTIYF,TGTGCCAGCAGCAACGGGAGCTCTGGAAACACCATATATTTT
-,TRBJ1-1,-,TRBV9,CASSGRHTEAFF,TGTGCCAGCAGCGGACGACACACTGAAGCTTTCTTT
-,TRBJ2-5,-,TRBV7-9,CASSLVETQYF,TGTGCCAGCAGCTTGGTAGAGACCCAGTACTTC
once,TRBJ2-1,-,TRBV6-5,CASSVLREYNEQFF,TGTGCCAGCAGTGTCCTGAGGGAGTACAATGAGCAGTTCTTC
-,TRBJ2-1,-,TRBV6-5,CASRGSGGEYNEQFF,TGTGCCAGCAGAGGGTCGGGGGGCGAGTACAATGAGCAGTTCTTC
-,TRBJ2-7,TRBD1,TRBV28,CASGTGDWEQYF,TGTGCCAGCGGGACAGGGGATTGGGAGCAGTACTTC
once,TRBJ2-5,-,TRBV21-1,CASSKAPGGTQETQYF,TGTGCCAGCAGCAAAGCGCCGGGGGGGACCCAAGAGACCCAGTACTTC
-,TRBJ1-5,-,TRBV7-2,CASSLFGAGHNQPQHF,TGTGCCAGCAGCTTATTTGGGGCAGGGCACAATCAGCCCCAGCATTTT
-,TRBJ1-5,TRBD1,TRBV5-4,CASSVDRANQPQHF,TGTGCCAGCAGCGTGGACAGGGCCAATCAGCCCCAGCATTTT
-,TRBJ2-1,-,TRBV4-2,CASSLRLRGASSYNEQFF,TGTGCCAGCAGCCTCAGACTCCGCGGGGCGAGCTCCTACAATGAGCAGTTCTTC
-,TRBJ2-5,-,TRBV7-8,CASSPIRQATQETQYF,TGTGCCAGCAGCCCGATTCGACAGGCTACTCAAGAGACCCAGTACTTC
-,TRBJ1-5,TRBD1,TRBV27,CASSWTGGNQPQHF,TGTGCCAGCAGTTGGACAGGGGGCAATCAGCCCCAGCATTTT
-,TRBJ1-6,-,TRBV19,CASSIGGVGNSPLHF,TGTGCCAGTAGTATAGGGGGGGTGGGGAATTCACCCCTCCACTTT
-,TRBJ1-2,-,TRBV4-1,CASSQDLHAYGYTF,TGCGCCAGCAGCCAAGATCTTCACGCTTATGGCTACACCTTC
once,TRBJ2-2,-,TRBV7-2,CASSPVQGSGELFF,TGTGCCAGCAGCCCAGTCCAGGGATCAGGGGAGCTGTTTTTT
once,TRBJ2-7,-,TRBV6-1,CASSGYREQIAYEQYF,TGTGCCAGCAGTGGATACCGGGAACAGATTGCCTACGAGCAGTACTTC
-,TRBJ2-5,-,TRBV9,CASSVEGETQYF,TGTGCCAGCAGCGTAGAGGGAGAGACCCAGTACTTC
-,TRBJ1-5,-,TRBV6-1,CASSERGLSNQPQHF,TGTGCCAGCAGTGAAAGGGGATTAAGCAATCAGCCCCAGCATTTT
-,TRBJ2-7,-,TRBV15,CATSSPQLGAYEQYF,TGTGCCACCAGCTCCCCACAACTCGGTGCCTACGAGCAGTACTTC
-,TRBJ2-5,-,TRBV28,CASSSGGSQETQYF,TGTGCCAGCAGTTCAGGGGGGTCCCAAGAGACCCAGTACTTC
once,TRBJ2-3,TRBD2,TRBV5-1,CASGLAGGLDTQYF,TGCGCCAGCGGACTAGCGGGGGGGTTAGATACGCAGTATTTT
-,TRBJ2-3,TRBD2,TRBV29-1,CSVEYGLGTDTQYF,TGCAGCGTTGAATATGGACTAGGCACAGATACGCAGTATTTT
-,TRBJ2-2,TRBD2,TRBV28,CASSSGGLTTGELFF,TGTGCCAGCAGTTCGGGGGGGCTTACCACCGGGGAGCTGTTTTTT
-,TRBJ1-1,-,TRBV7-9,CASSQRPGLGNTEAFF,TGTGCCAGCAGCCAAAGGCCGGGCCTTGGGAACACTGAAGCTTTCTTT
-,TRBJ2-7,-,TRBV21-1,CASGLINEQYF,TGTGCCAGCGGGCTAATAAACGAGCAGTACTTC
-,TRBJ2-7,-,TRBV5-1,CASSLERRNHEQYF,TGCGCCAGCAGCTTGGAAAGGCGCAACCACGAGCAGTACTTC
-,TRBJ1-1,-,TRBV4-2,CASSQGGRGNTEAFF,TGTGCCAGCAGCCAAGGGGGTAGAGGGAACACTGAAGCTTTCTTT
-,TRBJ1-2,-,TRBV7-2,CASSLKGGYGYTF,TGTGCCAGCAGCTTAAAGGGGGGCTATGGCTACACCTTC